Below are 19 T cell receptor beta chains sequenced from a single sample in a study of blood T cell repertoires in COVID-19 (dated by TCRdb to 2018 to 2021). Library preparation employed the immunoSEQ multiplex PCR assay. Entries here come from immuneACCESS through TCRdb and include only in-frame sequences with V and J called. Some clones fail to appear in such tables; in the studies checked, an unresolved V gene covers under half of the shortfall, and the cause of the remainder is unknown. Counted in this sample were over 130,000 clones; about three quarters of them appeared once. The ten largest clones take up roughly 2.9% of the sample. The sample taken for sequencing was PBMCs or T cells enriched from blood (not recorded which). The receptors were sampled from a woman aged 50 to 60 who had recovered from COVID-19.

The chain couples TRBV28 to TRBJ2-1; no reliable D call. The germline V gene has CDR1 MDHEN and CDR2 SYDVKM. The V end was cut by 5 bases, the J end by 8 bases, with 10 bases between. This CDR3 is built from 12 residues. CDR3 in DNA: TGTGCCAGCAGTAACGAGGTCTATGAGCAGTTCTTC. This sequence encodes CASSNEVYEQFF. The whole variable domain, remainder taken from reference TRBV28 and TRBJ2-1, is DVKVTQSSRYLVKRTGEKVFLECVQDMDHENMFWYRQDPGLGLRLIYFSYDVKMKEKGDIPEGYSVSREKKERFSLILESASTNQTSMYLCASSNEVYEQFFGPGTRLTVL.

Comment on this clone: This CDR3 is also generated by other DNA sequences in the sample. The gene calls are TRBV20-1 and TRBJ1-4; D unresolved. V was shortened by 3 bases and J by 8 bases, with 7 bases between the two germline ends. Germline CDR1 DFQATT, CDR2 SNEGSKA (reference sequence). The CDR3 is made up of 11 amino acids. Here the CDR3 DNA reads TGCAGTGCTAGGGGAGGGGAAAAACTGTTTTTT. Its protein is CSARGGEKLFF.

The V call is TRBV18, the J call TRBJ1-1, with TRBD1 as a possible D gene (5 bases). Per germline, CDR1 KGHSH and CDR2 LQKENI. This CDR3 comprises 13 residues. Trimming removed 6 bases from V and 1 base from J, with 9 bases in between. The CDR3: CASSTDTNTEAFF. CDR3 nucleotides: TGTGCCAGCTCGACAGATACGAACACTGAAGCTTTCTTT.

V gene TRBV7-9 combines with J gene TRBJ2-4, with a tentative D call TRBD2 (5 bases). The germline CDR1 and CDR2 sequences are SEHNR and FQNEAQ (reference sequence). V was shortened by 7 bases and J by 2 bases, with 12 bases between the two germline ends. This CDR3 is built from 14 residues. CDR3 nucleotides: TGTGCCAGCAAAGAAGAGGGAACCAAAAACATTCAGTACTTC. Translating it yields CASKEEGTKNIQYF.

The V call is TRBV28, the J call TRBJ2-2; 12 positions match TRBD2. V gave up 5 bases and J gave up 5 bases; unmatched junction bases: 12. Germline CDR1 is MDHEN and CDR2 is SYDVKM. The CDR3 loop spans 18 amino acids. The CDR3 DNA reads as TGTGCCAGCAGTATATCTGGACTAGCGGGGTCGTCGACCGGGGAGCTGTTTTTT. It codes for CASSISGLAGSSTGELFF.

The chain is built from TRBV5-4 and TRBJ2-7, with a tentative D call TRBD1 (6 bases). Germline assignment: CDR1 SGHNT and CDR2 YYREEE (reference sequence). CDR3 size: 14 residues. Trimming left V 0 bases short and J 2 bases short, with 9 bases between. CDR3 in amino acids: CASSLGGGPYEQYF. DNA of the CDR3: TGTGCCAGCAGCTTGGGAGGGGGTCCCTACGAGCAGTACTTC.

This clone occurred once. The chain links TRBV5-1 to TRBJ2-2, with D possibly matching TRBD2 (5 bases). V was pared by 7 bases and J by 8 bases, with 12 bases between. CDR1 SGHRS and CDR2 YFSETQ come from the germline V gene. The CDR3 is 12 amino acids. The DNA for the CDR3 is TGCGCCAGCGCAGAGAGGGTGGGGGAGCTGTTTTTT. Translating it yields CASAERVGELFF.

The chain recombines TRBV12-3 or TRBV12-4 with TRBJ1-1, with D unresolved. Trimming took 6 bases from V and 0 from J, leaving 8 bases between them. The CDR3 loop spans 13 amino acids. The CDR3 DNA reads TGTGCCAGCAGCCCCCTCTTGAACACTGAAGCTTTCTTT. Residues: CASSPLLNTEAFF.

The chain joins TRBV7-2 to TRBJ2-2; 7 nucleotides match TRBD2. The V gene end was trimmed by 8 bases and the J gene end by 0 bases; junction bases not matched to a gene: 6. There are 15 residues in the CDR3. Germline CDR1 is SGHTA and CDR2 is FQGNSA. CDR3 nucleotides: TGTGCCAGCCACCCCGGGGGGACGAACACCGGGGAGCTGTTTTTT. Protein sequence: CASHPGGTNTGELFF.

This rearrangement joins TRBV7-9 to TRBJ2-3; a weak D match, TRBD2 (5 bases). The length of the CDR3 is 15 residues. Germline lookup yields CDR1 SEHNR and CDR2 FQNEAQ (reference sequence). Trimming took off 4 bases at V and 6 bases at J, with 17 bases between the two ends. In DNA form, the CDR3 reads TGTGCCAGCAGCTCCACACGGGGTATGGGGGATACGCAGTATTTT. Translating gives CASSSTRGMGDTQYF.

The rearrangement links TRBV6-1 to TRBJ1-3; D perhaps matches TRBD1 (5 bases). Germline CDR1 is MNHNS and CDR2 is SASEGT. The CDR3 contains 15 residues. Trimming cost V 1 base and J 2 bases, with 9 bases left between them. The CDR3 DNA sequence: TGTGCCAGCAGTGAAGTGCGGGGGACTGGAAACACCATATATTTT. Amino acids: CASSEVRGTGNTIYF.

This chain connects TRBV24-1 to TRBJ1-1; 9 positions match TRBD1. The CDR3 is 18 residues long. From germline, CDR1 is KGHDR and CDR2 SFDVKD. The J segment lost 1 base and the V segment lost 4 bases, leaving 12 bases of the junction unmatched. CDR3 nucleotide sequence: TGTGCCACCAGTGACCCGTCGGGACAGGGTCCCCCGAACACTGAAGCTTTCTTT. Its translation is CATSDPSGQGPPNTEAFF.

The chain recombines TRBV30 with TRBJ2-3; 10 bases line up with TRBD2. The CDR3 runs 15 residues. V gave up 2 bases and J gave up 1 base; unmatched junction bases: 3. The germline gives CDR1 GTSNPN, CDR2 SVGIG (reference sequence). CDR3 nucleotides: TGTGCCTGGAGTCCCGGACTAGCGGGCACAGATACGCAGTATTTT. It codes for CAWSPGLAGTDTQYF. The full variable domain, with the rest looked up from reference TRBV30 and TRBJ2-3, is SQTIHQWPATLVQPVGSPLSLECTVEGTSNPNLYWYRQAAGRGLQLLFYSVGIGQISSEVPQNLSASRPQDRQFILSSKKLLLSDSGFYLCAWSPGLAGTDTQYFGPGTRLTVL.

The V and J genes are TRBV4-2 and TRBJ1-4, with D tentatively TRBD1 (6 bases). In germline, CDR1 is LGHNA, CDR2 YNFKEQ. Trimming removed 6 bases at V and 5 bases at J, with 19 bases between. The length of the CDR3 is 16 residues. The chain's CDR3 is CASRPQTDRKNEKLFF. DNA for the CDR3: TGTGCCAGCAGGCCTCAAACGGACAGAAAAAATGAAAAACTGTTTTTT.

This clone has a single count. V and J are TRBV5-1 and TRBJ2-1; 12 bases fit TRBD1. Germline lookup yields CDR1 SGHRS and CDR2 YFSETQ. CDR3 length equals 16 residues. The V segment lost 4 bases and the J segment 8 bases; nucleotides outside the gene matches: 10. CDR3 protein: CASSPAGQGAFDEQFF. CDR3 sequence (DNA): TGCGCCAGCAGCCCGGCGGGACAGGGGGCATTCGATGAGCAGTTCTTC.

V gene TRBV14 combines with J gene TRBJ2-7, with TRBD1 identical over 9 bases. The CDR3 is made up of 15 amino acids. V was pared by 1 base and J by 3 bases, with 4 bases of the junction left unmatched. Germline V lookup: CDR1 SGHDN, CDR2 FVKESK. The CDR3 reads CASSQGTGAFYEQYF. The CDR3 nucleotides are TGTGCCAGCAGCCAAGGGACAGGGGCCTTCTACGAGCAGTACTTC.

V is TRBV29-1 and J is TRBJ1-1, with a tentative D call TRBD1 (5 bases). V lost 5 bases, J lost 5 bases, and 9 bases lay in between. Germline CDR1 reads SQVTM; CDR2 reads ANQGSEA. The CDR3 length is 11 residues. CDR3 in DNA: TGCAGCGTTCAGACAGCGACTGAAGCTTTCTTT. Residues: CSVQTATEAFF.

The V gene is TRBV14, the J gene TRBJ2-1; 9 nucleotides align to TRBD1. The CDR3 runs to 15 residues. Germline V CDR1 and CDR2: SGHDN, FVKESK. The V and J ends lost 4 bases and 8 bases, in that order; junction bases with no gene match: 9. The CDR3 DNA is TGTGCCAGCAGCCCGGACAGGGGATTTAGGGATGAGCAGTTCTTC. Residues: CASSPDRGFRDEQFF.

V gene TRBV6-4 combines with J gene TRBJ2-1; tentatively, D is TRBD1 (6 bases). V was trimmed by 2 bases and J by 8 bases, leaving 16 bases between them. CDR3 size: 15 residues. CDR1 is MRHNA, CDR2 SNTAGT, per germline. The CDR3 reads CASSDHTQGRDEQFF. CDR3 coding DNA: TGTGCCAGCAGTGACCATACACAGGGTAGGGATGAGCAGTTCTTC.